These T cell receptor beta chains were read from a single sample in a study of blood T cell repertoires in COVID-19. Repertoires were generated with immunoSEQ multiplex PCR, while TCRdb's copy carries only in-frame clones and drops some. The table lists approximately 74,000 clones, 80% to 90% of them singletons. The sample was peripheral blood. The receptors were sampled from an elderly woman with active or convalescent COVID-19. The CDR3 runs from the conserved cysteine through the conserved F or W. A D gene is named only where the DNA matches it firmly.

v_call: TRBV19; j_call: TRBJ2-7; d_call: TRBD1; cdr3_aa: CASTPGGQGGSYEQYF
v_call: TRBV29-1; j_call: TRBJ1-2; d_call: .; cdr3_aa: CSVETGLGYTF
v_call: TRBV5-1; j_call: TRBJ1-5; d_call: TRBD1; cdr3_aa: CASSLEGTDYQPQHF
v_call: TRBV9; j_call: TRBJ2-2; d_call: .; cdr3_aa: CASSVDNRGTGELFF
v_call: TRBV10-3; j_call: TRBJ2-7; d_call: .; cdr3_aa: CAISEGLVGEQYF
v_call: TRBV7-2; j_call: TRBJ2-7; d_call: .; cdr3_aa: CASSSDPTGLGEQYF
v_call: TRBV3-1/TRBV3-2; j_call: TRBJ1-3; d_call: .; cdr3_aa: CASSPDTSGNTIYF
v_call: TRBV4-2; j_call: TRBJ2-7; d_call: TRBD2; cdr3_aa: CASSQVIGTSGAEQYF
v_call: TRBV5-1; j_call: TRBJ2-5; d_call: TRBD1; cdr3_aa: CASSFGTGYQETQYF
v_call: TRBV28; j_call: TRBJ1-1; d_call: .; cdr3_aa: CASSLSGPGEAFF
v_call: TRBV12-5; j_call: TRBJ1-4; d_call: .; cdr3_aa: CASAGPGWYEKLFF
v_call: TRBV4-1; j_call: TRBJ2-3; d_call: .; cdr3_aa: CASSTKGISTDTQYF
v_call: TRBV6-5; j_call: TRBJ2-3; d_call: TRBD1; cdr3_aa: CASSTGVGSTDTQYF